This passage covers 25 T cell receptor beta chains from one sample sequenced in a study of T cell repertoires in cytomegalovirus infection. Using its own MiXCR run on the reads, TCRdb lists one record per CDR3 protein. The data hold approximately 190,000 distinct CDR3 sequences, with 9.5% observed a single time. The sample taken for sequencing was PBMCs. These receptors were collected from a human donor in good health (CMV status not recorded). Some clones in this sample may be carry-over from other donors' samples.

This clonotype was observed many times. The rearrangement uses TRBV20-1 and TRBJ1-1, with TRBD1 matching over 8 bases. Trimming cost V 0 bases and J 3 bases; bases outside gene matches: 6. The CDR3 is made up of 15 amino acids. In germline, CDR1 is DFQATT, CDR2 SNEGSKA (reference sequence). The CDR3 DNA reads as TGCAGTGCTAGAGATCGGACAGGGCGTTACACTGAAGCTTTCTTT. Translation gives CSARDRTGRYTEAFF.

This clonotype was seen repeatedly, ten times or more. The chain links TRBV7-2 to TRBJ1-3, with D hard to call. Looked up from germline, CDR1 is SGHTA and CDR2 is FQGNSA. V shed 3 bases and J shed 1 base, with 16 bases lying between them. The CDR3 covers 17 residues. Written as DNA, the CDR3 is TGTGCCAGCAGCTTGTGGCCCATGGGTACATCTGGAAACACCATATATTTT. Protein sequence: CASSLWPMGTSGNTIYF. The whole variable domain, filled in from reference TRBV7-2 and TRBJ1-3, reads GAGVSQSPSNKVTEKGKDVELRCDPISGHTALYWYRQSLGQGLEFLIYFQGNSAPDKSGLPSDRFSAERTGGSVSTLTIQRTQQEDSAVYLCASSLWPMGTSGNTIYFGEGSWLTVV.

This clonotype has a count of ten or more. The chain has TRBV7-2 and TRBJ2-5; weak D call: TRBD1 (5 bases). Germline V gives CDR1 SGHTA, CDR2 FQGNSA. The V end lost 6 bases, the J end lost 1 base, and 12 bases lay between the germline ends. This CDR3 has 14 residues. The CDR3, as DNA: TGTGCCAGCAGTCTCGGACACTTCCAAGAGACCCAGTACTTC. Translated, it gives CASSLGHFQETQYF.

This clonotype was seen more than once but under ten times. The chain is built from TRBV5-4 and TRBJ2-1; 7 bases agree with TRBD1. Germline CDR1 reads SGHNT; CDR2 reads YYREEE (reference sequence). This CDR3 spans 13 amino acids. Losses at the gene ends were 5 bases for V and 7 bases for J; bases not matched to a gene: 6. CDR3 DNA sequence: TGTGCCAGCAGTTCCGGGACAGAAAATGAGCAGTTCTTC. Residues: CASSSGTENEQFF.

This clonotype has more than one count but fewer than ten. V and J are TRBV19 and TRBJ1-5, with D perhaps TRBD1 (5 bases). V lost 7 bases and J 3 bases, leaving 16 bases between the germline ends. The CDR3 totals 15 residues. Germline V gene sequence: CDR1 LNHDA, CDR2 SQIVND (reference sequence). The DNA for the CDR3 is TGTGCCAGTACCGGGACCATCGCTTACAATCAGCCCCAGCATTTT. Its translation: CASTGTIAYNQPQHF. Complete variable domain (other parts from reference TRBV19 and TRBJ1-5): DGGITQSPKYLFRKEGQNVTLSCEQNLNHDAMYWYRQDPGQGLRLIYYSQIVNDFQKGDIAEGYSVSREKKESFPLTVTSAQKNPTAFYLCASTGTIAYNQPQHFGDGTRLSIL.

This clonotype was detected a few times. The CDR3 loop reads CSARDTRDTQYF. The CDR3 nucleotides are TGCAGTGCTAGAGACACACGAGATACGCAGTATTTT. The V call is TRBV20-1, the J call TRBJ2-3; D call uncertain. CDR1 and CDR2 (germline): DFQATT, SNEGSKA (reference sequence). V lost 0 bases and J 5 bases, leaving 6 bases between the germline ends. The CDR3 extends over 12 amino acids.

This clonotype has at least ten counts. The V gene is TRBV28, the J gene TRBJ1-5; 7 bases fit TRBD1. The CDR3 is 17 amino acids. Trimming at V came to 5 bases and at J to 6 bases, leaving 16 bases not matched to a gene. The germline V gene has CDR1 MDHEN and CDR2 SYDVKM. The DNA for the CDR3 is TGTGCCAGCAGTCCAGGGACAGTGGGGTACGGGGGTCAGCCCCAGCATTTT. Translating it yields CASSPGTVGYGGQPQHF. The full variable domain, in which reference TRBV28 and TRBJ1-5 provide the parts outside the CDR3, is DVKVTQSSRYLVKRTGEKVFLECVQDMDHENMFWYRQDPGLGLRLIYFSYDVKMKEKGDIPEGYSVSREKKERFSLILESASTNQTSMYLCASSPGTVGYGGQPQHFGDGTRLSIL.

This clonotype occurred many times. V usage is TRBV28 and J usage is TRBJ2-1; D is unresolved. The CDR3 consists of 13 residues. CDR1 and CDR2 from the germline V gene are MDHEN and SYDVKM. V lost 6 bases, J lost 7 bases, and 13 bases lay in between. The CDR3 DNA sequence: TGTGCCAGCAGCCCTCTCGGACGTAATGAGCAGTTCTTC. Amino acids: CASSPLGRNEQFF.

CDR3 bases: TGTGCCAGCAGTAGCGGGACTAGCCGCTACGAGCAGTACTTC. Its translation: CASSSGTSRYEQYF. V gene TRBV12-3 or TRBV12-4 combines with J gene TRBJ2-7, with 9 nucleotides matching TRBD2. There are 14 residues in the CDR3. The V gene end was trimmed by 5 bases and the J gene end by 3 bases; junction bases not matched to a gene: 5.

This chain joins TRBV20-1 and TRBJ2-2; 9 bases align to TRBD2. The ends lost 2 bases at V and 7 bases at J; junction bases unmatched: 5. This CDR3 region has 14 residues. Germline values: CDR1 DFQATT, CDR2 SNEGSKA (reference sequence). In DNA, the CDR3 is TGCAGTGCTAGAAGCGCGGGAGGGCACGGGGAGCTGTTTTTT. Its protein product is CSARSAGGHGELFF.

This clonotype has only a few counts. V and J are TRBV5-1 and TRBJ2-1, with TRBD2 matching 8 bases. J gave up 0 bases and V 3 bases, and 11 bases lay outside the gene matches. CDR3 length: 18 amino acids. Per the germline V gene, CDR1 is SGHRS and CDR2 is YFSETQ. The CDR3 DNA is TGCGCCAGCAGCTCCACCCTGACTAGCGCGAGCTCCTACAATGAGCAGTTCTTC. This translates into CASSSTLTSASSYNEQFF.

This clonotype was seen ten or more times. This chain joins TRBV6-1 and TRBJ2-1; D may be TRBD1 or TRBD2 (5 bases each). CDR1 and CDR2 (germline): MNHNS, SASEGT. This CDR3 is built from 14 residues. Trimming removed 4 bases from V and 7 bases from J, with 14 bases in between. The CDR3 bases are TGTGCCAGCAGTGTGGGACCGGCGGAGAATGAGCAGTTCTTC. Residues: CASSVGPAENEQFF.

This clonotype was seen many times. The chain recombines TRBV11-2 with TRBJ1-1; D is unresolved. Germline lookup yields CDR1 SGHAT and CDR2 FQNNGV. This CDR3 is 16 amino acids long. Trimming removed 3 bases from V and 4 bases from J, with 18 bases in between. The CDR3 region is CASSFVLGGPATEAFF. In DNA, the CDR3 is TGTGCCAGCAGCTTCGTACTGGGCGGCCCGGCCACTGAAGCTTTCTTT.

DNA of the CDR3: TGTGCCAGCAGCCAAGACTGGGCGGGGAGCACAGATACGCAGTATTTT. Translating it yields CASSQDWAGSTDTQYF. This rearrangement joins TRBV14 to TRBJ2-3; weak D call: TRBD2 (6 bases). Germline loops: CDR1 SGHDN, CDR2 FVKESK. V was cut by 0 bases and J by 0 bases, with 10 bases left in between. This CDR3 is built from 16 residues.

This clonotype was counted at least ten times. This chain links TRBV7-8 with TRBJ1-1, with 12 bases lining up with TRBD1. Germline V CDR1 and CDR2: SGHVS, FQNEAQ. The CDR3 runs 16 residues. After removal of 5 bases from V and 2 bases from J, the junction contained 6 bases not matched to a gene. In DNA form, the CDR3 reads TGTGCCAGCAGCAGGGGGACAGGGGGCTCTAACACTGAAGCTTTCTTT. This translates into CASSRGTGGSNTEAFF.

The J gene is TRBJ2-1, the V gene TRBV11-2; TRBD2 matches at 7 bases. The CDR3 sequence is 14 residues long. Trimming cost V 5 bases and J 8 bases; bases outside gene matches: 9. From germline, CDR1 is SGHAT and CDR2 FQNNGV. The CDR3 DNA sequence: TGTGCCAGCAGCGGAGCGGGAAGGACTGATGAGCAGTTCTTC. Encoded protein: CASSGAGRTDEQFF.

This clonotype was detected ten times or more. The chain links TRBV5-1 to TRBJ1-2; 8 nucleotides match TRBD1. The germline V gene has CDR1 SGHRS and CDR2 YFSETQ. The CDR3 runs to 17 residues. V gave up 0 bases and J gave up 2 bases; unmatched junction bases: 9. CDR3 coding DNA: TGCGCCAGCAGCTTGGCTTCCAGGGGGCGCGTCAACTATGGCTACACCTTC. Translating it yields CASSLASRGRVNYGYTF.

This clonotype was counted at least ten times. The genes are TRBV29-1 and TRBJ1-2; TRBD1 aligns across 10 bases. The CDR3 covers 15 residues. Germline values: CDR1 SQVTM, CDR2 ANQGSEA. The ends lost 1 base at V and 8 bases at J; junction bases unmatched: 10. The CDR3 loop is CSVEGKGQGREGYTF. DNA of the CDR3: TGCAGCGTTGAAGGGAAGGGACAGGGGAGAGAGGGCTACACCTTC.

The chain joins TRBV5-1 to TRBJ2-2; D gene unclear. V lost 0 bases and J 7 bases, leaving 7 bases between the germline ends. The length of the CDR3 is 13 residues. Germline V gives CDR1 SGHRS, CDR2 YFSETQ. The CDR3 region has the DNA TGCGCCAGCAGCTTGGGCCAATACGGGGAGCTGTTTTTT. This codes for CASSLGQYGELFF.

This clonotype came up a few times. V usage is TRBV7-3 and J usage is TRBJ2-2, with 7 bases aligning to TRBD2. Looked up from germline, CDR1 is SGHTA and CDR2 is FQGTGA. After removal of 5 bases from V and 6 bases from J, the junction contained 6 bases not matched to a gene. The CDR3 is made up of 14 amino acids. CDR3 residues: CASSASGTPGELFF. CDR3 nucleotides: TGTGCCAGCAGCGCCAGCGGGACCCCCGGGGAGCTGTTTTTT.

This clonotype was seen repeatedly, ten times or more. V usage is TRBV12-3 or TRBV12-4 and J usage is TRBJ2-3; 12 positions match TRBD2. This CDR3 comprises 15 residues. With 6 bases clipped from V and 5 bases from J, the junction kept 6 bases outside the gene matches. In DNA form, the CDR3 reads TGTGCCAGCAGGCGACTAGCGGGAGTAGGAGATACGCAGTATTTT. Its translation: CASRRLAGVGDTQYF.

This clonotype was seen at least ten times. This chain connects TRBV7-9 to TRBJ1-5; 7 bases are a match to TRBD1. This CDR3 region has 15 residues. Looked up from germline, CDR1 is SEHNR and CDR2 is FQNEAQ (reference sequence). V lost 3 bases, J lost 3 bases, and 5 bases stayed unmatched. The CDR3 spells CASSLTGTDNQPQHF. The CDR3 nucleotides read TGTGCCAGCAGCTTGACTGGGACAGACAATCAGCCCCAGCATTTT.

This clonotype was observed a few times. The rearrangement links TRBV6-4 to TRBJ2-2; D call uncertain. Between the trimmed V and J ends, which lost 4 bases and 3 bases, there was a span of 6 bases. The CDR3 extends over 13 amino acids. Germline CDR1 MRHNA, CDR2 SNTAGT. This CDR3 is CASSAADTGELFF. For the CDR3, the DNA is TGTGCCAGCAGTGCGGCGGACACCGGGGAGCTGTTTTTT.

This clonotype was counted a few times. The chain uses TRBV29-1 and TRBJ1-2; the match to TRBD1 covers 10 bases. The CDR3 is made up of 13 amino acids. Germline CDR1 is SQVTM and CDR2 is ANQGSEA. The ends lost 6 bases at V and 4 bases at J; junction bases unmatched: 5. This CDR3 reads CSVGTGETYGYTF. CDR3 coding DNA: TGCAGCGTCGGGACAGGGGAAACCTATGGCTACACCTTC.

This clonotype was counted ten times or more. The gene calls are TRBV28 and TRBJ1-6; a possible D gene is TRBD1 (6 bases). The CDR3 is made up of 15 amino acids. Germline-derived CDR1 and CDR2 are MDHEN and SYDVKM. Trimming stripped 6 bases from V and 5 bases from J, with 14 bases between. The DNA of the CDR3 is TGTGCCAGCAGGGTGAGGACAGCGGATAATTCACCCCTCCACTTT. Translating gives CASRVRTADNSPLHF. The entire variable domain, with the rest obtained from reference TRBV28 and TRBJ1-6, is as follows: DVKVTQSSRYLVKRTGEKVFLECVQDMDHENMFWYRQDPGLGLRLIYFSYDVKMKEKGDIPEGYSVSREKKERFSLILESASTNQTSMYLCASRVRTADNSPLHFGNGTRLTVT.